Each of the 13 T cell receptor beta chains below was sequenced from the same sample in a study of blood T cell repertoires in COVID-19. The repertoire was sequenced with immunoSEQ multiplex PCR; TCRdb's copy has only in-frame clones and lacks some. The sample contains around 160,000 clones, approximately 90% of which appear only once. Sequenced material: PBMCs or T cells enriched from blood (not recorded which). The source of these receptors is a woman aged 25 to 39 with acute COVID-19.

The chain is built from TRBV4-1 and TRBJ2-7; 9 nucleotides align to TRBD1. Germline V gene sequence: CDR1 MGHRA, CDR2 YSYEKL. The CDR3 has 17 residues. J lost 0 bases, V lost 1 base, and 7 bases had no gene match. In DNA, the CDR3 is TGCGCCAGCAGCCAAGTTTCGACAGGGGGTAGCTCCTACGAGCAGTACTTC. Amino acids: CASSQVSTGGSSYEQYF.

The rearrangement joins TRBV2 to TRBJ2-1; the match to TRBD1 covers 7 bases. The CDR3 consists of 15 residues. J gave up 4 bases and V 4 bases, and 7 bases lay outside the gene matches. The germline CDR1 and CDR2 sequences are SNHLY and FYNNEI. The CDR3 protein is CASSVDRVSYNEQFF. The CDR3 nucleotides are TGTGCCAGCAGTGTCGACAGGGTATCGTACAATGAGCAGTTCTTC.

This clone was counted a single time. The chain recombines TRBV5-4 with TRBJ2-4; perhaps TRBD1 as D (5 bases). The CDR3 extends over 11 amino acids. The V end lost 7 bases, the J end lost 6 bases, and 8 bases lay between the germline ends. Per the germline V gene, CDR1 is SGHNT and CDR2 is YYREEE (reference sequence). The CDR3 here is CASRDRNIQYF. In nucleotides, the CDR3 is TGTGCCAGCCGAGACAGAAACATTCAGTACTTC.

This clone was counted between two and nine times. The J gene is TRBJ1-1, the V gene TRBV7-9; a weak D match, TRBD1 (5 bases). The CDR3 runs 16 residues. The V and J ends lost 5 bases and 0 bases respectively, with 16 bases between them. CDR1 and CDR2 (germline): SEHNR, FQNEAQ (reference sequence). The CDR3 nucleotides are TGTGCCAGCAGCCCCTCGTTGGGACTCATGAACACTGAAGCTTTCTTT. It codes for CASSPSLGLMNTEAFF.

This sequence joins TRBV9 and TRBJ2-7; unclear D gene. The CDR3 spans 15 residues. Germline values: CDR1 SGDLS, CDR2 YYNGEE. V was trimmed by 0 bases and J by 0 bases, leaving 10 bases between them. The CDR3 nucleotides read TGTGCCAGCAGCGTAGCCAGGCTGAGCTCCTACGAGCAGTACTTC. Its translation: CASSVARLSSYEQYF.

This chain links TRBV7-2 with TRBJ1-3, with 8 bases matching TRBD1. Germline assignment: CDR1 SGHTA and CDR2 FQGNSA. Trimming removed 7 bases from V and 11 bases from J; junction bases left unmatched: 25. There are 18 residues in the CDR3. The CDR3 reads CASTERSFDRGFSEPIYF. CDR3 DNA: TGTGCCAGCACCGAACGGTCGTTCGACAGGGGATTTTCGGAGCCCATATATTTT.

This clone has a single count. The gene calls are TRBV12-3 or TRBV12-4 and TRBJ1-2; 12 nucleotides line up with TRBD1. The CDR3 is 13 residues long. J lost 6 bases, V lost 6 bases, and 2 bases had no gene match. The CDR3 region is CASRGQGADGYTF. DNA of the CDR3: TGTGCCAGCAGGGGACAGGGGGCTGATGGCTACACCTTC.

This clone is a singleton in its sample. This chain links TRBV4-1 with TRBJ2-7; TRBD1 matches at 8 bases. The CDR3 is 15 residues long. Per the germline V gene, CDR1 is MGHRA and CDR2 is YSYEKL. Trimming cost V 3 bases and J 3 bases; bases outside gene matches: 7. The CDR3, as DNA: TGCGCCAGCAGCCATCCACAGGGGGGAAGCTACGAGCAGTACTTC. It specifies CASSHPQGGSYEQYF.

This chain links TRBV5-4 with TRBJ2-3, with 10 bases lining up with TRBD2. In germline, CDR1 is SGHNT, CDR2 YYREEE (reference sequence). The trim removed 0 bases at V and 4 bases at J, leaving 11 bases unmatched. CDR3 length: 18 amino acids. CDR3 nucleotide sequence: TGTGCCAGCAGCTTGGCACCTAGCGGGAGAGGTTTTGCAGATACGCAGTATTTT. Translated: CASSLAPSGRGFADTQYF. Full variable domain (missing parts from reference TRBV5-4 and TRBJ2-3): ETGVTQSPTHLIKTRGQQVTLRCSSQSGHNTVSWYQQALGQGPQFIFQYYREEENGRGNFPPRFSGLQFPNYSSELNVNALELDDSALYLCASSLAPSGRGFADTQYFGPGTRLTVL.

CDR3 coding DNA: TGTGCCAGCAGCGTAGGGACTGTATCAGGAAACACCATATATTTT. This encodes CASSVGTVSGNTIYF. The chain carries TRBV9 and TRBJ1-3; D remains ambiguous. Germline V gene sequence: CDR1 SGDLS, CDR2 YYNGEE. The length of the CDR3 is 15 residues. V lost 0 bases to trimming and J lost 4 bases, with 11 bases between them.

This clone was picked up a small number of times. The CDR3 coding sequence is TGTGCCAGCAGTTACCCGGACGGGCCCTCAGGGGCCTTTCCCTACGAGCAGTACTTC. Translation: CASSYPDGPSGAFPYEQYF. V usage is TRBV6-2 or TRBV6-3 and J usage is TRBJ2-7; TRBD1 might be the D (6 bases). Germline CDR1 MNHEY, CDR2 SVGEGT. Trimming took off 2 bases at V and 2 bases at J, with 25 bases between the two ends. The CDR3 has 19 amino acids.

The chain has TRBV7-2 and TRBJ1-1; TRBD1 agrees at 8 bases. The CDR3 covers 16 residues. The germline V gene encodes CDR1 SGHTA and CDR2 FQGNSA. With V trimmed by 6 bases and J by 0 bases, 9 bases remained unmatched. The CDR3 sequence is CASSFQGANMNTEAFF. The CDR3 DNA sequence: TGTGCCAGCAGTTTCCAGGGGGCGAATATGAACACTGAAGCTTTCTTT. Filled out from reference TRBV7-2 and TRBJ1-1, the complete variable domain reads GAGVSQSPSNKVTEKGKDVELRCDPISGHTALYWYRQSLGQGLEFLIYFQGNSAPDKSGLPSDRFSAERTGGSVSTLTIQRTQQEDSAVYLCASSFQGANMNTEAFFGQGTRLTVV.

In DNA form, the CDR3 reads TGTGCCAGCAGCCCGGGACAGGTCAACTATGGCTACACCTTC. The encoded protein is CASSPGQVNYGYTF. The rearrangement uses TRBV7-8 and TRBJ1-2; 8 nucleotides align to TRBD1. The germline V gene encodes CDR1 SGHVS and CDR2 FQNEAQ. The CDR3 has 14 amino acids. V shed 5 bases and J 2 bases; nucleotides not matched to a gene: 4.